This T cell receptor (beta chain) derives from a study of blood T cell repertoires in COVID-19. Across the study: Samples taken during acute and convalescent COVID-19 were collected in the United States, Italy and Spain. Nucleic acid was either cDNA or gDNA, and it came from T cells, B-cell-depleted T cells, or PBMCs.

Some clones are missing from TCRdb's copy, which holds only in-frame ones; the method was immunoSEQ multiplex PCR. The table records 25,000 to 35,000 clones, roughly 90% of them present only once. A single count supports this clone. The V gene's germline CDR1 is MNHEY and CDR2 SVGEGT. J gave up 5 bases and V 6 bases, and 9 bases lay outside the gene matches. This CDR3 contains 15 residues. The sample was peripheral blood. This sequence originates from a man between 65 and 79 years old with active or convalescent COVID-19. V and J are TRBV6-2 or TRBV6-3 and TRBJ1-5; 8 bases are a match to TRBD1. The CDR3 loop is CASSPGTGSYQPQHF. CDR3 in DNA: TGTGCCAGCAGCCCGGGGACAGGCTCTTATCAGCCCCAGCATTTT.